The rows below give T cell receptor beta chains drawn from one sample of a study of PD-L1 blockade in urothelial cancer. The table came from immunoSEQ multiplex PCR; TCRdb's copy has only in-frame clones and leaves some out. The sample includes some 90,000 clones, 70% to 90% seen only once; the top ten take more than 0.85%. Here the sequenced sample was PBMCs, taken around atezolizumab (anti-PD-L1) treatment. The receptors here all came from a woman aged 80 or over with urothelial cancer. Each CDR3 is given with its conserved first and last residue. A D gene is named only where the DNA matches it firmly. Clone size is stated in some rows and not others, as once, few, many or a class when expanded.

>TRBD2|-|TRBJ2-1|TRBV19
TGTGCCAGTAGTATAGGCGGGAGAGGAGACAATGAGCAGTTCTTC
CASSIGGRGDNEQFF
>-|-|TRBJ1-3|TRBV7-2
TGTGCCAGCAGCTTAGACAGGGTTTCAAACACCATATATTTT
CASSLDRVSNTIYF
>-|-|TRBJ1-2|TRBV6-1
TGTGCCAGCACCTTACTTACCGGGACAAAAGGCTACACCTTC
CASTLLTGTKGYTF
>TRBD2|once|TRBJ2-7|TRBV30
TGTGCCTGGAGTGTTGGGGGGGCGGGAGGCTACGAGCAGTACTTC
CAWSVGGAGGYEQYF
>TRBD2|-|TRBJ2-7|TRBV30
TGTGCCTGGACGGGCGGGAGGGCCGATGAGCAGTACTTC
CAWTGGRADEQYF
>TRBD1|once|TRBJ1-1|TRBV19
TGTGCCAGTACCAAAACAGGGGCAGCGGCTGAAGCTTTCTTT
CASTKTGAAAEAFF
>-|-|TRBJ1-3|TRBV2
TGTGCCAGCACAGGGGATTTGGGGGGAAACACCATATATTTT
CASTGDLGGNTIYF
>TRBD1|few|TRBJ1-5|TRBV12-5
TGTGCTAGTGGTTACTTTTGGACAGGGGGCAATCAGCCCCAGCATTTT
CASGYFWTGGNQPQHF
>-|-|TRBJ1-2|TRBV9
TGTGCCAGCACACCGGGACAAATTAACTATGGCTACACCTTC
CASTPGQINYGYTF
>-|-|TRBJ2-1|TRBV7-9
TGTGCCAGCAGCTTATTGGGAGGTCAGCAGTTCTTC
CASSLLGGQQFF
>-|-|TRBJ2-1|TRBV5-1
TGCGCCAGCAGCTTGACAGGAAAAAACAACAATGAGCAGTTCTTC
CASSLTGKNNNEQFF
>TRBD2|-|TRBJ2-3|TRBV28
TGTGCCAGCAGCTCACTAGCGCACATGGTGTATTTT
CASSSLAHMVYF
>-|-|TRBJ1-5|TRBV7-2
TGTGCCAGCAGTGCCACAGACAGCAATCAGCCCCAGCATTTT
CASSATDSNQPQHF
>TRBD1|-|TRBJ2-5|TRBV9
TGTGCCAGCAGCGCTCATGATAATACAGGGGGCGCGGAGACCCAGTACTTC
CASSAHDNTGGAETQYF
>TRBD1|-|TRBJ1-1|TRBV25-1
TGTGCCAGCAGTGATAAGACAGGGACGGGGAGAAAAGCTTTCTTT
CASSDKTGTGRKAFF
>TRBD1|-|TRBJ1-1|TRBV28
TGTGCCAGCAGGGGGACAGGGGGTACTGAAGCTTTCTTT
CASRGTGGTEAFF
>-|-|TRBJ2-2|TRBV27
TGTGCCAGCAGTTTATCAGGGGGTAACACCGGGGAGCTGTTTTTT
CASSLSGGNTGELFF
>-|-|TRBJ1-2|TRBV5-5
TGTGCCACCCACGAAGGGGTTAACTATGGCTACACCTTC
CATHEGVNYGYTF
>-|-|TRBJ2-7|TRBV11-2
TGTGCCAGCAGCTTTCGGAGAATTGACTACGAGCAGTACTTC
CASSFRRIDYEQYF
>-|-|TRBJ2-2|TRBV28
TGTGCCAGCAGCCACTCCCATGGCGGGGAGCTGTTTTTT
CASSHSHGGELFF